The 2 T cell receptor beta chains listed next were all sequenced from one sample in a study of blood T cell repertoires in COVID-19. Produced via immunoSEQ multiplex PCR; TCRdb's table is partial and in-frame only. The sample includes more than 85,000 clones, nearly 90% of them seen just once. Sequencing was done on a sample of peripheral blood. All receptors derive from a man aged 50-60 years with active COVID-19.

The rearrangement uses TRBV7-6 and TRBJ1-2; TRBD1 matches at 8 bases. Germline V gives CDR1 SGHVS, CDR2 FNYEAQ. The CDR3 has 18 amino acids. The V gene end was trimmed by 0 bases and the J gene end by 6 bases; junction bases not matched to a gene: 15. CDR3 residues: CASSLAGPGQVPQDGYTF. In DNA form, the CDR3 reads TGTGCCAGCAGCTTAGCGGGACCGGGACAGGTTCCCCAAGATGGCTACACCTTC.

V usage is TRBV2 and J usage is TRBJ1-1, with D maybe TRBD1 (5 bases). Deletions cut 8 bases from V and 0 bases from J, with 16 bases between. The CDR3 spans 15 residues. Germline CDR1 reads SNHLY; CDR2 reads FYNNEI. The CDR3: CASRTEGLLNTEAFF. The CDR3 nucleotides read TGTGCCAGCCGAACGGAGGGGCTTTTGAACACTGAAGCTTTCTTT.